This T cell receptor beta chain was recorded in a study of neurological immune-mediated disorders. In this sample, this clonotype turned up many times. The antigen is unknown. Study-level points and caveats: There were no CDR3 amino acid sequences shared by expanded clones across subjects, a result suggesting private repertoires in all groups.

The CDR3 sequence is 16 residues long. Germline CDR1 reads MGHRA; CDR2 reads YSYEKL. V lost 3 bases to trimming and J lost 4 bases, with 15 bases between them. The cDNA was synthesized by 5'RACE incorporating 10-nucleotide random UMIs. TCRdb re-called the 5' RACE reads with MiXCR, one entry per CDR3 protein. Among roughly 71,000 distinct CDR3 sequences listed, about 4.2% were seen once. Material: PBMCs. The TCR originated in a man aged 30 to 45 with multiple sclerosis. The chain uses TRBV4-1 and TRBJ2-2, with D perhaps matching TRBD1 or TRBD2 (6 bases each). CDR3 coding DNA: TGCGCCAGCAGCCATTCTGTGGAGGGGGGCACCGGGGAGCTGTTTTTT. Its translation: CASSHSVEGGTGELFF.